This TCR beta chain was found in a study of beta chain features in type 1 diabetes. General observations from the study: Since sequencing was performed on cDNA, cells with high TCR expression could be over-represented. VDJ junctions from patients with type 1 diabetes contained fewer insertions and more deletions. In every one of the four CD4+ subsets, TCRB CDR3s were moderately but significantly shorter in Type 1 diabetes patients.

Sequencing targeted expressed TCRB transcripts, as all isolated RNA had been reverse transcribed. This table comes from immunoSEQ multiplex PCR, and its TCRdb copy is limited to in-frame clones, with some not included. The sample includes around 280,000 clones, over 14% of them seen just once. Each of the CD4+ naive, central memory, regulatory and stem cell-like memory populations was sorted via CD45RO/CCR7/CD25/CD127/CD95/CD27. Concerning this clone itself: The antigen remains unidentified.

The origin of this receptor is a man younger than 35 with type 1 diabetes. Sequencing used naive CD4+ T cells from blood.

The CDR3 nucleotides read TGCAGCGCCAGAGGACTAGCGGCTCACAATGAGCAGTTCTTC. This sequence encodes CSARGLAAHNEQFF. The chain links TRBV29-1 to TRBJ2-1, with TRBD2 matching over 10 bases. There are 14 residues in the CDR3. Losses at the gene ends were 7 bases for V and 5 bases for J; bases not matched to a gene: 8. Germline V gives CDR1 SQVTM, CDR2 ANQGSEA.